The next 17 T cell receptor beta chains were all read from a single sample in a study of PD-1 blockade in classical Hodgkin lymphoma. Assay: immunoSEQ multiplex PCR; the TCRdb copy retains only in-frame clones and omits some. The sample lists under 40,000 clones, 88% occurring once. Time point here: newly diagnosed, previously untreated cHL patient sample. The CD4+ T cells used were purified from thawed PBMCs through magnetic negative selection. The sample comprised CD4+ T cells from blood. Receptors originate from a human donor with classical Hodgkin lymphoma.

The chain has TRBV28 and TRBJ2-7, with D maybe TRBD1 (6 bases). The CDR3 runs 17 residues. V was shortened by 4 bases and J by 5 bases, with 24 bases between the two germline ends. CDR1 MDHEN and CDR2 SYDVKM come from the germline V gene. CDR3 sequence (DNA): TGTGCCAGCAGTTCGACACGCTCCGCACAGGGATTCAACGAGCAGTACTTC. Residues: CASSSTRSAQGFNEQYF.

The chain employs TRBV2 and TRBJ2-5; D gene uncertain. V shed 7 bases and J shed 5 bases, with 8 bases lying between them. CDR3 size: 11 residues. The germline CDR1 and CDR2 sequences are SNHLY and FYNNEI. The CDR3 loop is CASTFHETQYF. CDR3 DNA sequence: TGTGCCAGCACCTTTCATGAGACCCAGTACTTC.

The chain combines TRBV5-6 with TRBJ2-7; 7 bases line up with TRBD1. V was clipped by 4 bases and J by 4 bases; unmatched bases: 8. The germline V gene has CDR1 SGHDT and CDR2 YYEEEE. The CDR3 is 14 amino acids. The CDR3 reads CASSEQGLGYEQYF. The CDR3 bases are TGTGCCAGCAGCGAACAGGGGCTGGGGTACGAGCAGTACTTC.

The rearrangement links TRBV27 to TRBJ1-5, with a tentative D call TRBD1 (5 bases). V lost 7 bases and J 4 bases, leaving 20 bases between the germline ends. The CDR3 loop spans 16 amino acids. CDR1 and CDR2 (germline): MNHEY, SMNVEV (reference sequence). CDR3 nucleotide sequence: TGTGCCAGCACCGCGAGAGGGCAGGGAAGAAATCAGCCCCAGCATTTT. Translation gives CASTARGQGRNQPQHF.

This chain joins TRBV18 and TRBJ2-7; 8 bases are a match to TRBD1. The CDR3 totals 15 residues. CDR1 and CDR2 from the germline V gene are KGHSH and LQKENI. V dropped 3 bases and J dropped 7; count of bases not matched to a gene: 11. The CDR3 nucleotides are TGTGCCAGCTCACCCCCAAGGGGACAGGCTCCGGAGCAGTACTTC. Residues: CASSPPRGQAPEQYF.

The V call is TRBV2, the J call TRBJ1-5; a weak D match, TRBD1 (5 bases). Trimming removed 2 bases at V and 5 bases at J, with 13 bases between. In germline, CDR1 is SNHLY, CDR2 FYNNEI. CDR3 length: 15 amino acids. The chain's CDR3 is CASSERDSLYQPQHF. CDR3 nucleotides: TGTGCCAGCAGTGAAAGAGACAGTCTTTATCAGCCCCAGCATTTT.

The rearrangement links TRBV28 to TRBJ2-7; 9 nucleotides match TRBD1. The V gene's germline CDR1 is MDHEN and CDR2 SYDVKM. The CDR3 consists of 16 residues. V lost 6 bases and J lost 6; bases outside the gene matches: 15. The CDR3 DNA sequence: TGTGCCAGCAGAGTAACACAGGGGGCACGGAGGGGCGAGCAGTACTTC. Amino acids: CASRVTQGARRGEQYF. Supplemented by reference TRBV28 and TRBJ2-7, the full variable domain reads DVKVTQSSRYLVKRTGEKVFLECVQDMDHENMFWYRQDPGLGLRLIYFSYDVKMKEKGDIPEGYSVSREKKERFSLILESASTNQTSMYLCASRVTQGARRGEQYFGPGTRLTVT.

The CDR3 protein is CASSKRLAEYNEQFF. Here the CDR3 DNA reads TGTGCCAGTAGTAAAAGGCTAGCGGAGTACAATGAGCAGTTCTTC. The chain links TRBV19 to TRBJ2-1; 7 bases align to TRBD2. This CDR3 has 15 amino acids. Germline V gives CDR1 LNHDA, CDR2 SQIVND (reference sequence). V dropped 4 bases and J dropped 4; count of bases not matched to a gene: 7. Drawing the rest from reference TRBV19 and TRBJ2-1, the complete variable domain is DGGITQSPKYLFRKEGQNVTLSCEQNLNHDAMYWYRQDPGQGLRLIYYSQIVNDFQKGDIAEGYSVSREKKESFPLTVTSAQKNPTAFYLCASSKRLAEYNEQFFGPGTRLTVL.

The V call is TRBV4-1, the J call TRBJ1-1; D is perhaps TRBD1 (6 bases). Trimming removed 5 bases at V and 2 bases at J, with 12 bases between. The V gene's germline CDR1 is MGHRA and CDR2 YSYEKL. The CDR3 has 14 amino acids. This CDR3 is CASSAGGLNTEAFF. As DNA, the CDR3 is TGCGCCAGCAGCGCGGGGGGCCTCAACACTGAAGCTTTCTTT.

The chain couples TRBV5-1 to TRBJ1-1; D not resolved. This CDR3 has 15 residues. V was clipped by 0 bases and J by 4 bases, with 13 bases between them. The germline V gene has CDR1 SGHRS and CDR2 YFSETQ. The CDR3 region has the DNA TGCGCCAGCAGCTTGGTCACGGTACGCGGCACTGAAGCTTTCTTT. This translates into CASSLVTVRGTEAFF.

This chain links TRBV18 with TRBJ2-7, with 10 bases matching TRBD1. CDR1 and CDR2 from the germline V gene are KGHSH and LQKENI. The V and J ends lost 5 bases and 1 base, in that order; junction bases with no gene match: 8. CDR3 length: 16 amino acids. The CDR3 spells CASSIYPGQGSYEQYV. In DNA, the CDR3 is TGTGCCAGCTCAATCTACCCGGGACAGGGGTCCTACGAGCAGTACGTC.

V is TRBV19 and J is TRBJ1-5, with TRBD1 matching over 7 bases. This CDR3 region has 18 residues. The trim removed 4 bases at V and 4 bases at J, leaving 16 bases unmatched. CDR1 and CDR2 from the germline V gene are LNHDA and SQIVND (reference sequence). The CDR3 DNA follows: TGTGCCAGTAGTACCCGACAGGGTATCGGGGGGAAGAATCAGCCCCAGCATTTT. The encoded protein is CASSTRQGIGGKNQPQHF.

J is TRBJ1-1 and V is TRBV7-9, with D hard to call. Germline V CDR1 and CDR2: SEHNR, FQNEAQ (reference sequence). This CDR3 comprises 14 residues. Trimming cost V 2 bases and J 2 bases, with 9 bases left between them. CDR3 sequence: CASSLSRLNTEAFF. The CDR3 region has the DNA TGTGCCAGCAGCTTAAGTCGGCTAAACACTGAAGCTTTCTTT.

The CDR3 protein is CASSLGASGAVETQYF. For the CDR3, the DNA is TGCGCCAGCAGCTTGGGGGCTAGCGGAGCGGTAGAGACCCAGTACTTC. V gene TRBV5-1 combines with J gene TRBJ2-5, with 7 nucleotides matching TRBD2. The V gene's germline CDR1 is SGHRS and CDR2 YFSETQ. The CDR3 totals 16 residues. V shed 0 bases and J 4 bases; nucleotides not matched to a gene: 9. Together with reference TRBV5-1 and TRBJ2-5, the CDR3 gives the full variable domain: KAGVTQTPRYLIKTRGQQVTLSCSPISGHRSVSWYQQTPGQGLQFLFEYFSETQRNKGNFPGRFSGRQFSNSRSEMNVSTLELGDSALYLCASSLGASGAVETQYFGPGTRLLVL.

The J gene is TRBJ2-3, the V gene TRBV5-4, with 9 bases identical to TRBD2. V lost 7 bases, J lost 9 bases, and 12 bases stayed unmatched. CDR1 is SGHNT and CDR2 is YYREEE in the germline V gene (reference sequence). The CDR3 is 14 residues long. CDR3 sequence: CASGGAGGKGTQYF. In DNA, the CDR3 is TGTGCCAGCGGGGGAGCGGGAGGCAAAGGCACGCAGTATTTT.

This chain uses TRBV2 with TRBJ1-1, with 7 positions matching TRBD1. Germline assignment: CDR1 SNHLY and CDR2 FYNNEI. The CDR3 has 14 amino acids. With 5 bases clipped from V and 4 bases from J, the junction kept 7 bases outside the gene matches. CDR3 loop: CASSYAGGVTEAFF. The CDR3 bases are TGTGCCAGCAGTTATGCAGGGGGAGTCACTGAAGCTTTCTTT.

This chain connects TRBV9 to TRBJ1-1; 7 bases fit TRBD1. Germline CDR1 SGDLS, CDR2 YYNGEE. J gave up 1 base and V 3 bases, and 6 bases lay outside the gene matches. CDR3 length: 15 residues. In DNA, the CDR3 is TGTGCCAGCAGCGCCCACAGGGGCGCGAACACTGAAGCTTTCTTT. It yields the protein CASSAHRGANTEAFF. Full variable domain (remainder filled in from reference TRBV9 and TRBJ1-1): DSGVTQTPKHLITATGQRVTLRCSPRSGDLSVYWYQQSLDQGLQFLIQYYNGEERAKGNILERFSAQQFPDLHSELNLSSLELGDSALYFCASSAHRGANTEAFFGQGTRLTVV.